One sample yielded the 9 T cell receptor beta chains listed below, sequenced in a study of T-cell memory formation after mild COVID-19. TCRdb reprocessed the 5' RACE reads via MiXCR and lists one record per CDR3 protein. The data hold about 430,000 distinct CDR3 sequences, with roughly 18% observed a single time. The sequencing input was PBMCs or a T cell subset sorted from them (not recorded which). The receptors originated from a man aged 18 to 35 who had mild COVID-19 (a few samples of this study predate the infection). Cell type and time point are not known.

V and J are TRBV6-1 and TRBJ2-6; TRBD1 matches at 7 bases. The junction had 8 bases not matched to a gene; V was cut back by 7 bases and J by 5 bases. The CDR3 has 15 residues. Germline assignment: CDR1 MNHNS and CDR2 SASEGT. CDR3 sequence reads: CASTPGTERANVLTF. As DNA, the CDR3 is TGTGCCAGCACCCCCGGGACAGAAAGGGCCAACGTCCTGACTTTC.

In its sample, this clonotype was seen a few times. This rearrangement joins TRBV18 to TRBJ2-1, with no clear D. The germline V gene has CDR1 KGHSH and CDR2 LQKENI. Between the trimmed V and J ends, which lost 2 bases and 6 bases, there was a span of 5 bases. The CDR3 sequence is 12 residues long. The DNA for the CDR3 is TGTGCCAGCTCACCAAGGCGCAATGAGCAGTTCTTC. Translating it yields CASSPRRNEQFF.

The sample holds a few counts of this clonotype. This chain links TRBV12-3 or TRBV12-4 with TRBJ2-5, with D possibly called TRBD1 or TRBD2 (6 bases each). V lost 5 bases to trimming and J lost 4 bases, with 17 bases between them. The CDR3 loop spans 15 amino acids. The CDR3 reads CASSSEGGGGETQYF. CDR3 DNA sequence: TGTGCCAGCAGTAGCGAGGGGGGCGGAGGAGAGACCCAGTACTTC.

The gene calls are TRBV7-9 and TRBJ2-1; 9 bases agree with TRBD2. V was pared by 5 bases and J by 5 bases, with 13 bases of the junction left unmatched. CDR3 size: 17 residues. CDR1 and CDR2 from the germline V gene are SEHNR and FQNEAQ (reference sequence). The CDR3 DNA reads as TGTGCCAGCAGCCCTTTCTGGGGTAGCGGGAGAAACAATGAGCAGTTCTTC. This translates into CASSPFWGSGRNNEQFF.

This clonotype was observed many times. This chain uses TRBV18 with TRBJ2-5; 7 bases map to TRBD1. This CDR3 has 14 amino acids. The V segment lost 3 bases and the J segment 2 bases; nucleotides outside the gene matches: 3. From germline, CDR1 is KGHSH and CDR2 LQKENI. CDR3 amino acids: CASSPETGQETQYF. The DNA for the CDR3 is TGTGCCAGCTCACCCGAGACAGGGCAAGAGACCCAGTACTTC.

The CDR3 spells CASSLVGAHGDTQYF. CDR3 nucleotides: TGTGCCAGCAGCTTGGTGGGGGCGCACGGGGATACGCAGTATTTT. This sequence joins TRBV5-6 and TRBJ2-3; D is possibly TRBD1 (6 bases). The germline V and J ends were trimmed by 0 bases and 6 bases, with 14 bases remaining between them. The CDR3 consists of 15 residues. Per the germline V gene, CDR1 is SGHDT and CDR2 is YYEEEE.

This clonotype was detected only a few times. The chain joins TRBV5-1 to TRBJ1-4, with 7 bases aligning to TRBD1. Trimming removed 4 bases from V and 0 bases from J; junction bases left unmatched: 3. The CDR3 length is 15 residues. The germline V gene encodes CDR1 SGHRS and CDR2 YFSETQ. In nucleotides, the CDR3 is TGCGCCAGCAGCCGGGACAGTTCAACTAATGAAAAACTGTTTTTT. Translating it yields CASSRDSSTNEKLFF. Full variable domain (rest looked up from reference TRBV5-1 and TRBJ1-4): KAGVTQTPRYLIKTRGQQVTLSCSPISGHRSVSWYQQTPGQGLQFLFEYFSETQRNKGNFPGRFSGRQFSNSRSEMNVSTLELGDSALYLCASSRDSSTNEKLFFGSGTQLSVL.

This clonotype was counted a few times. J is TRBJ2-2 and V is TRBV7-6, with 9 bases aligning to TRBD1. The CDR3 is 15 residues long. The junction had 7 bases not matched to a gene; V was cut back by 5 bases and J by 6 bases. Germline V gene sequence: CDR1 SGHVS, CDR2 FNYEAQ. CDR3 in amino acids: CASSLTGGRAGELFF. DNA for the CDR3: TGTGCCAGCAGCCTAACAGGGGGCAGGGCCGGGGAGCTGTTTTTT.

The rearrangement joins TRBV10-3 to TRBJ1-2; tentatively, D is TRBD1 (5 bases). The CDR3 extends over 15 amino acids. Per germline, CDR1 ENHRY and CDR2 SYGVKD. Trimming took 6 bases from V and 0 from J, leaving 14 bases between them. The CDR3 region has the DNA TGTGCCATCAGGGAACCGGGGGAAGCTAACTATGGCTACACCTTC. Protein: CAIREPGEANYGYTF.